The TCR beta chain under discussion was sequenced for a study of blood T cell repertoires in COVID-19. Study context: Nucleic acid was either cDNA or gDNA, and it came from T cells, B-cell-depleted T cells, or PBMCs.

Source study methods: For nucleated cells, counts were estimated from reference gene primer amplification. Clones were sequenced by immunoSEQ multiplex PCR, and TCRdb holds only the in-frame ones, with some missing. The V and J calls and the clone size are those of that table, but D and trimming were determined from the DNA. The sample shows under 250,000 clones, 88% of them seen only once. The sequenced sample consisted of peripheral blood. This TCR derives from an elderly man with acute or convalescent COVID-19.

CDR3 DNA: TGTGCCAGTAGTACGCCGGGGAGGGGTGCGACCGGGGAGCTGTTTTTT. Translating gives CASSTPGRGATGELFF. This sequence joins TRBV19 and TRBJ2-2; 7 bases agree with TRBD2. The CDR3 contains 16 residues. Per the germline V gene, CDR1 is LNHDA and CDR2 is SQIVND (reference sequence). The V gene end was trimmed by 4 bases and the J gene end by 5 bases; junction bases not matched to a gene: 10.